This T cell receptor beta chain emerged from a study of blood T cell repertoires in COVID-19. Whole-study context: From the United States, Italy and Spain came samples of acute and convalescent COVID-19.

The method was immunoSEQ multiplex PCR; TCRdb's version includes in-frame clones alone and lacks a portion of them. The sample yields about 13,000 clones, 83% seen once. CDR1 is MNHEY and CDR2 is SMNVEV in the germline V gene (reference sequence). CDR3 size: 16 residues. Unmatched junction bases numbered 8, after V lost 4 bases and J lost 2 bases. The chain combines TRBV27 with TRBJ2-5, with 9 bases lining up with TRBD2. The sequence was obtained from a man aged 35 to 55 with active or convalescent COVID-19. The specimen was peripheral blood. The CDR3 sequence is CASSSVSGRGQETQYF. The DNA for the CDR3 is TGTGCCAGCAGTTCCGTTAGCGGGAGAGGGCAAGAGACCCAGTACTTC.